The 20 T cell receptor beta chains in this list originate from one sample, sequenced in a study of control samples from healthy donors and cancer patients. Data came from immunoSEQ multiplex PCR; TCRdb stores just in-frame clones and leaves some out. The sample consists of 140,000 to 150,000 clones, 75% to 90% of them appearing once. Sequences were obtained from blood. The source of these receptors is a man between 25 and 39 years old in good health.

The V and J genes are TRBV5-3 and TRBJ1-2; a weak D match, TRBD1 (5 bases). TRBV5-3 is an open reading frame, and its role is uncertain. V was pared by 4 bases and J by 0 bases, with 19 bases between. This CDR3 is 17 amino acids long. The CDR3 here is CARSPRGAVPSNYGYTF. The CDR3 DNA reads TGTGCCAGAAGCCCCAGAGGGGCAGTTCCATCTAACTATGGCTACACCTTC.

CDR3 loop: CATSDPRTGKGDQYF. DNA for the CDR3: TGTGCCACCAGTGATCCCCGGACAGGGAAAGGAGATCAGTACTTC. This chain connects TRBV24-1 to TRBJ2-7; TRBD1 matches at 8 bases. The V gene end was trimmed by 3 bases and the J gene end by 10 bases; junction bases not matched to a gene: 13. Germline values: CDR1 KGHDR, CDR2 SFDVKD. There are 15 residues in the CDR3.

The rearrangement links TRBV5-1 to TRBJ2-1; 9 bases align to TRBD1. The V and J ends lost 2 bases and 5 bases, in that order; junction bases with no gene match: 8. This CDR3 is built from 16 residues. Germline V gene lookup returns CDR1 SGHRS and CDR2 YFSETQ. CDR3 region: CASSLRPRQGDNEQFF. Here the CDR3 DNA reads TGCGCCAGCAGCTTACGACCAAGACAGGGGGACAATGAGCAGTTCTTC.

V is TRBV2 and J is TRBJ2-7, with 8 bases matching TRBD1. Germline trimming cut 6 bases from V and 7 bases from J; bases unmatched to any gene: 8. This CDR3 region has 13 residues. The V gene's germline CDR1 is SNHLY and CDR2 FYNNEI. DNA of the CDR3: TGTGCCAGCAGGGATCAGGGGGCCGGGGAGCAGTACTTC. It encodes CASRDQGAGEQYF.

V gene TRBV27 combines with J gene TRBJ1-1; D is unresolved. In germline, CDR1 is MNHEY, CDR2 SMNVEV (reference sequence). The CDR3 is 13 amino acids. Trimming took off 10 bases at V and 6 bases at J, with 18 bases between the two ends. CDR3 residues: CATRAFERAEAFF. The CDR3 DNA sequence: TGTGCCACCCGAGCCTTCGAGCGGGCTGAAGCTTTCTTT.

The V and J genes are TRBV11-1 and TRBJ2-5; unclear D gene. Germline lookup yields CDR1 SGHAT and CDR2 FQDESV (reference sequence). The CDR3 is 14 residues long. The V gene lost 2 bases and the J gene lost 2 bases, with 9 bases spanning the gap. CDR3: CASSLSGSQETQYF. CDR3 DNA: TGTGCCAGCAGCTTATCCGGATCTCAAGAGACCCAGTACTTC.

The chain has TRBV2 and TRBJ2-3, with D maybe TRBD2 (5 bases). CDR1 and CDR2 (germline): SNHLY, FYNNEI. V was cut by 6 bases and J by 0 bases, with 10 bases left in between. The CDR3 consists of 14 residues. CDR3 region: CASRTGTSTDTQYF. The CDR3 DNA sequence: TGTGCCAGCAGAACGGGAACTAGCACAGATACGCAGTATTTT.

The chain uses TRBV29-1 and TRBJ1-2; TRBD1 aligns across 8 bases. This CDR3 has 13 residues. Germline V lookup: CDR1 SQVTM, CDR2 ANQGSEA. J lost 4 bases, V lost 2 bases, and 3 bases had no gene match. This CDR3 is CSVEPGTGYGYTF. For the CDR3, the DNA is TGCAGCGTTGAACCCGGGACAGGCTATGGCTACACCTTC.

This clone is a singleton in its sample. CDR3 nucleotides: TGTGCCAGCAGCTTAGATGGGGGAGTCGGCTACACCTTC. Its translation: CASSLDGGVGYTF. The chain has TRBV7-9 and TRBJ1-2; D possibly corresponds to TRBD1 (5 bases). V lost 1 base to trimming and J lost 8 bases, with 11 bases between them. The CDR3 is 13 amino acids. Per germline, CDR1 SEHNR and CDR2 FQNEAQ (reference sequence).

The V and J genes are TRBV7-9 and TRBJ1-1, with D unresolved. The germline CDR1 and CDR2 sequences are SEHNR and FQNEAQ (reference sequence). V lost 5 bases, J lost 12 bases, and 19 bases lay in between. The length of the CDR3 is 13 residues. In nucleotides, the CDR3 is TGTGCCAGCAGCGCGATCGCGGGCGCCGGGTCTTTCTTT. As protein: CASSAIAGAGSFF.

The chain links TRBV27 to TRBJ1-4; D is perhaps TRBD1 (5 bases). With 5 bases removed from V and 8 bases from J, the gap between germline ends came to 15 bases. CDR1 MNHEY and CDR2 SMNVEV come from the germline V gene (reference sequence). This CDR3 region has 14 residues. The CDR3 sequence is CASSPRPGGEKLFF. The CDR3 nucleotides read TGTGCCAGCAGTCCCAGACCCGGGGGGGAAAAACTGTTTTTT.

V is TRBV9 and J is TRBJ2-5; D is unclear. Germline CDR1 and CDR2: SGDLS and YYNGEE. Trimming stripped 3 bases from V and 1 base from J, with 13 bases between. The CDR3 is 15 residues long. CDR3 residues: CASSGPGIFQETQYF. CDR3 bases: TGTGCCAGCAGCGGTCCTGGGATCTTCCAAGAGACCCAGTACTTC.

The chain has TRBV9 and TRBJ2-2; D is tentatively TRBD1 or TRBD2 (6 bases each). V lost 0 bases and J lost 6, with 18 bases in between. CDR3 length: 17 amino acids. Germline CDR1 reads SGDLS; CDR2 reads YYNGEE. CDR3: CASSVVPFRGQSGELFF. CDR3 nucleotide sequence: TGTGCCAGCAGCGTAGTCCCTTTTCGGGGGCAGTCCGGGGAGCTGTTTTTT. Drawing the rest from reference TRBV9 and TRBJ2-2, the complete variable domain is DSGVTQTPKHLITATGQRVTLRCSPRSGDLSVYWYQQSLDQGLQFLIQYYNGEERAKGNILERFSAQQFPDLHSELNLSSLELGDSALYFCASSVVPFRGQSGELFFGEGSRLTVL.

Written as DNA, the CDR3 is TGTGCCAACTCCGGGACAGACTATGGCTACACCTTC. It translates to CANSGTDYGYTF. The rearrangement joins TRBV6-5 to TRBJ1-2, with TRBD1 identical over 7 bases. Germline V lookup: CDR1 MNHEY, CDR2 SVGAGI. Trimming at V came to 10 bases and at J to 3 bases, leaving 5 bases not matched to a gene. There are 12 residues in the CDR3.

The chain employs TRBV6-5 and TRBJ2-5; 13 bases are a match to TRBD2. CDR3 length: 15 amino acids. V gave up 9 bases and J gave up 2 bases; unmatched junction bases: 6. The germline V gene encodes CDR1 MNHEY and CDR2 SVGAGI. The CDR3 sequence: CASRTSGRSQETQYF. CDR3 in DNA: TGTGCCAGTAGGACTAGCGGGAGAAGTCAAGAGACCCAGTACTTC.

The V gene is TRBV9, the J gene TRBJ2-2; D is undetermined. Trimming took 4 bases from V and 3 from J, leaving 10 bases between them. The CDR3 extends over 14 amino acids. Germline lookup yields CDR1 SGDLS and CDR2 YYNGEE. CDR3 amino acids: CASSPRPYTGELFF. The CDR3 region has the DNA TGTGCCAGCAGCCCTAGACCGTACACCGGGGAGCTGTTTTTT.

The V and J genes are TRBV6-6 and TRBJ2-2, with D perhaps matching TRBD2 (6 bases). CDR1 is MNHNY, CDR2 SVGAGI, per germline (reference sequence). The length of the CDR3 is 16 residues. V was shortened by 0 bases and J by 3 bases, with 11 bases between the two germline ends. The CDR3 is CASSYSLGRYTGELFF. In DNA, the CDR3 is TGTGCCAGCAGTTACTCATTAGGGAGGTACACCGGGGAGCTGTTTTTT.

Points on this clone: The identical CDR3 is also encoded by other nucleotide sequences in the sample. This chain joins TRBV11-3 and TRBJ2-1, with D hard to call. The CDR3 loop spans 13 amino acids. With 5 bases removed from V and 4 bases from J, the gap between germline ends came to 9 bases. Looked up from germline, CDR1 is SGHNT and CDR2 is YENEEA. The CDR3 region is CASSSSFYNEQFF. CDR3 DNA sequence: TGTGCCAGCAGCAGTAGCTTTTACAATGAGCAGTTCTTC.

The CDR3 region has the DNA TGCACCAGCAGCCAAGGGACAGGGGTGAGAGAGAAAGGGGAAAAACTGTTTTTT. Translating gives CTSSQGTGVREKGEKLFF. The gene calls are TRBV1 and TRBJ1-4; the table's D call of TRBD1 was not tested on the DNA. TRBV1 is a pseudogene segment. The CDR3 has 18 residues.

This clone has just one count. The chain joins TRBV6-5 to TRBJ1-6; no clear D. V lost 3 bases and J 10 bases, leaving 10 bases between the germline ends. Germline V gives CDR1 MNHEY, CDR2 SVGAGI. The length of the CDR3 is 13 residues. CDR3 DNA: TGTGCCAGCAGTTATGAGGGTCGGTCACCCCTCCACTTT. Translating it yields CASSYEGRSPLHF.